The T cell receptor (beta chain) under discussion was sequenced for a study of T cell responses to AZD1222 COVID-19 vaccine. Sequenced by immunoSEQ multiplex PCR; TCRdb stores in-frame clones only, minus some. The sample records around 160,000 clones, approximately 94% being singletons. Germline CDR1 is LNHDA and CDR2 is SQIVND (reference sequence). Trimming cost V 3 bases and J 6 bases, with 15 bases left between them. This CDR3 is built from 14 residues. The clonotype was recovered from an adult who received the AZD1222 COVID-19 vaccine. The starting material was peripheral blood, obtained 28 days after the second AZD1222 dose. The chain combines TRBV19 with TRBJ2-7; TRBD2 is a possible D gene (6 bases). In DNA form, the CDR3 reads TGTGCCAGTAGTATTCGAGGTCCCGGGGGCGAGCAGTACTTC. It yields the protein CASSIRGPGGEQYF.